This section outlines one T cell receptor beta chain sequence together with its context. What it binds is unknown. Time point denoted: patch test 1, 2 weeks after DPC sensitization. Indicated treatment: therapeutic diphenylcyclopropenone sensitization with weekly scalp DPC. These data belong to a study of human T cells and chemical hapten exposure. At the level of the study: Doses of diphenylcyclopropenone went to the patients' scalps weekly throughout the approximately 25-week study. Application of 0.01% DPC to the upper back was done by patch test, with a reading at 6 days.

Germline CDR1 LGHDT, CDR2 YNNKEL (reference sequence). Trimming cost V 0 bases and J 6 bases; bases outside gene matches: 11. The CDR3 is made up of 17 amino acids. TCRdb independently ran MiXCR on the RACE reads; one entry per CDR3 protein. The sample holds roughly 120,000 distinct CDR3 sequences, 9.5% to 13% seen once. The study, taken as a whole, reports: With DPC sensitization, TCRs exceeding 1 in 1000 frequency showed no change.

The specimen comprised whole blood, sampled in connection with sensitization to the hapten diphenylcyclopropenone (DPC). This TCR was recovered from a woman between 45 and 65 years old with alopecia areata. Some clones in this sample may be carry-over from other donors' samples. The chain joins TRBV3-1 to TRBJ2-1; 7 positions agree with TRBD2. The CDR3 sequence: CASSQDLGTTRANEQFF. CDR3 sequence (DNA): TGTGCCAGCAGCCAAGATCTGGGGACTACGAGAGCCAATGAGCAGTTCTTC.